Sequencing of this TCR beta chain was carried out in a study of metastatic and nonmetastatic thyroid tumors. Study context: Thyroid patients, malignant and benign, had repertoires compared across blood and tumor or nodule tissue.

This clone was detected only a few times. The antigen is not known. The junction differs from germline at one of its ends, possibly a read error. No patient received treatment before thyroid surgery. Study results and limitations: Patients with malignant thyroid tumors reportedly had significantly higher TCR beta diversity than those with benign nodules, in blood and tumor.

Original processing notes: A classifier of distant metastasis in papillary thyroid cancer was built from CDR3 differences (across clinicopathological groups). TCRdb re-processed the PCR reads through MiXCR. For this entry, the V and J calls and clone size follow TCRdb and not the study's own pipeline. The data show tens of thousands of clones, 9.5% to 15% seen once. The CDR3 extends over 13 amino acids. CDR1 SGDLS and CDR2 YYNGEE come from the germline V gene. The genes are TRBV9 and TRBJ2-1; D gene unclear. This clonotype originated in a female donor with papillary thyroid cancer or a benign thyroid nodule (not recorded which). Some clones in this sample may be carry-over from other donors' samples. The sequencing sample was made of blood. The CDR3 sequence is CASSGAEPGEQLF. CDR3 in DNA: TGTGCCAGCAGCGGGGCGGAACCCGGTGAGCAGCTCTTC.